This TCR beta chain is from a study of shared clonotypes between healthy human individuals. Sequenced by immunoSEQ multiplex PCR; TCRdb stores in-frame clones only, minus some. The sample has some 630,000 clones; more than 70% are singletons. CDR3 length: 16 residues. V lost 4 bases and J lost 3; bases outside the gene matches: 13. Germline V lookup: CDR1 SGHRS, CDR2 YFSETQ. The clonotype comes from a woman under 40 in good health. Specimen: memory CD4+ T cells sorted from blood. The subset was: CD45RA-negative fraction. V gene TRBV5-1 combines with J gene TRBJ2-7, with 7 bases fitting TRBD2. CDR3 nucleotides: TGCGCCAGCAGCCCTGCTTTGAGCGGGAAGGGCTACGAGCAGTACTTC. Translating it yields CASSPALSGKGYEQYF. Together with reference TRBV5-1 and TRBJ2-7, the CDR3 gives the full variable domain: KAGVTQTPRYLIKTRGQQVTLSCSPISGHRSVSWYQQTPGQGLQFLFEYFSETQRNKGNFPGRFSGRQFSNSRSEMNVSTLELGDSALYLCASSPALSGKGYEQYFGPGTRLTVT.